A single T cell receptor (beta chain) is shown here with its context. The repertoire was sequenced with immunoSEQ multiplex PCR; TCRdb's copy has only in-frame clones and lacks some. The table includes approximately 87,000 clones, 65% to 85% detected once. The CDR3 covers 15 residues. J was trimmed by 6 bases and V by 5 bases; bases with no gene match: 12. The germline CDR1 and CDR2 sequences are LNHDA and SQIVND (reference sequence). The data are from a study of blood T cell repertoires in COVID-19. V is TRBV19 and J is TRBJ1-1; 7 bases agree with TRBD1. The sample comprised peripheral blood. The sequence was obtained from an elderly woman with acute or convalescent COVID-19. CDR3 loop: CASSPSDRVGAEAFF. The CDR3 nucleotides are TGTGCCAGTAGTCCGTCAGACAGGGTGGGCGCTGAAGCTTTCTTT.